The 25 T cell receptor beta chains listed next were all sequenced from one sample in a study of blood T cell repertoires in COVID-19 (dated by TCRdb to 2018 to 2021). Library construction relied on the immunoSEQ multiplex PCR assay. The table comes from immuneACCESS by way of TCRdb, which keeps in-frame sequences with V and J called. Part of the clones is missing from these tables; in studies checked, under half for an unresolved V gene and the rest for unknown reasons. The table for this sample lists some 200,000 clones; about 79% of them were counted only once. More than 1.2% of the sample comes from the top ten. The sequencing sample was made of peripheral blood. The receptors were sampled from a middle-aged woman who had recovered from COVID-19.

This chain uses TRBV3-1 (or the pseudogene TRBV3-2) with TRBJ1-5; TRBD1 might be the D (5 bases). Deletions cut 4 bases from V and 0 bases from J, with 13 bases between. The CDR3 covers 16 residues. Germline CDR1 and CDR2: LGHDT and YNNKEL (reference sequence). The DNA for the CDR3 is TGTGCCAGCAGCCGGAAATCAGGGCTTAGCAATCAGCCCCAGCATTTT. Encoded protein: CASSRKSGLSNQPQHF.

The rearrangement links TRBV6-6 to TRBJ1-1; D possibly corresponds to TRBD1 (6 bases). Germline CDR1 MNHNY, CDR2 SVGAGI (reference sequence). V was pared by 6 bases and J by 1 base, with 15 bases between. The CDR3 contains 15 residues. The CDR3 DNA is TGTGCCAGCAGCTTCCCTTGGGGACAGAACACTGAAGCTTTCTTT. Protein product: CASSFPWGQNTEAFF.

This chain joins TRBV2 and TRBJ2-7, with TRBD1 as a possible D gene (5 bases). CDR3 size: 13 residues. V was clipped by 4 bases and J by 4 bases, with 11 bases between them. Germline-derived CDR1 and CDR2 are SNHLY and FYNNEI. The CDR3 here is CASSVLGRYEQYF. CDR3 coding DNA: TGTGCCAGCAGTGTCCTGGGGCGATACGAGCAGTACTTC.

The V call is TRBV20-1, the J call TRBJ1-1; possible D gene TRBD1, 5 bases. The CDR3 sequence is 16 residues long. Trimming removed 3 bases from V and 0 bases from J, with 17 bases in between. Germline CDR1 and CDR2: DFQATT and SNEGSKA (reference sequence). This CDR3 reads CSASHLMGGLNTEAFF. The CDR3 nucleotides read TGCAGTGCTAGTCATTTAATGGGGGGATTGAACACTGAAGCTTTCTTT.

This clone was counted a few times. CDR3 DNA sequence: TGCAGCGTTCGGACAGGGTTTCGGATAGAAGCTTTCTTT. Translating gives CSVRTGFRIEAFF. The chain has TRBV29-1 and TRBJ1-1; TRBD1 agrees at 8 bases. Germline CDR1 is SQVTM and CDR2 is ANQGSEA. Losses at the gene ends were 5 bases for V and 8 bases for J; bases not matched to a gene: 10. The CDR3 loop spans 13 amino acids.

V usage is TRBV6-2 or TRBV6-3 and J usage is TRBJ2-3; the match to TRBD2 covers 14 bases. The length of the CDR3 is 20 residues. Germline values: CDR1 MNHEY, CDR2 SVGEGT. V was pared by 0 bases and J by 2 bases, with 10 bases of the junction left unmatched. The CDR3 sequence: CASSYSETGTSGSFTDTQYF. The CDR3 coding sequence is TGTGCCAGCAGTTACTCAGAGACCGGGACTAGCGGGAGCTTCACAGATACGCAGTATTTT.

This chain connects TRBV12-3 or TRBV12-4 to TRBJ1-4, with D possibly being TRBD1 (5 bases). V lost 3 bases and J lost 8, with 10 bases in between. This CDR3 is 13 amino acids long. The CDR3 nucleotides are TGTGCCAGCAGTTTCCAGGACAACGAAAAACTGTTTTTT. Translation gives CASSFQDNEKLFF.

This chain joins TRBV6-5 and TRBJ1-1, with D unresolved. CDR3 length: 13 residues. Germline CDR1 reads MNHEY; CDR2 reads SVGAGI. Trimming cost V 4 bases and J 1 base, with 7 bases left between them. Here the CDR3 reads CASSSTENTEAFF. CDR3 nucleotides: TGTGCCAGCAGTTCTACAGAGAACACTGAAGCTTTCTTT.

The chain uses TRBV5-8 and TRBJ1-1; 7 positions match TRBD1. The CDR3 covers 14 residues. V lost 2 bases, J lost 5 bases, and 6 bases stayed unmatched. The V gene's germline CDR1 is SGHTS and CDR2 YDEGEE. CDR3 loop: CASSFEQGLTEAFF. Written as DNA, the CDR3 is TGTGCCAGCAGCTTCGAACAGGGGCTGACTGAAGCTTTCTTT.

V gene TRBV30 combines with J gene TRBJ1-1, with 8 bases aligning to TRBD1. The length of the CDR3 is 14 residues. J gave up 1 base and V 3 bases, and 4 bases lay outside the gene matches. Per germline, CDR1 GTSNPN and CDR2 SVGIG (reference sequence). The CDR3 DNA reads as TGTGCCTGGAGGACAGGGGTTACGAACACTGAAGCTTTCTTT. It is translated as CAWRTGVTNTEAFF.

The chain employs TRBV11-2 and TRBJ1-3; D ambiguous. Between the trimmed V and J ends, which lost 2 bases and 0 bases, there was a span of 5 bases. The CDR3 covers 14 residues. Germline V lookup: CDR1 SGHAT, CDR2 FQNNGV. As DNA, the CDR3 is TGTGCCAGCAGCTTATTCGGCTCTGGAAACACCATATATTTT. Translating it yields CASSLFGSGNTIYF.

The V gene is TRBV6-5, the J gene TRBJ1-4, with a tentative D call TRBD1 (5 bases). The CDR3 is made up of 14 amino acids. Germline V gives CDR1 MNHEY, CDR2 SVGAGI. V lost 2 bases and J lost 7, with 11 bases in between. CDR3 sequence: CASSYTQGSEKLFF. DNA for the CDR3: TGTGCCAGCAGTTACACTCAGGGAAGTGAAAAACTGTTTTTT.

This chain links TRBV4-2 with TRBJ1-6; 7 bases are shared with TRBD1. The V gene's germline CDR1 is LGHNA and CDR2 YNFKEQ. Losses at the gene ends were 1 base for V and 7 bases for J; bases not matched to a gene: 4. This CDR3 is 15 amino acids long. This CDR3 reads CASSQAGQNNSPLHF. CDR3 DNA: TGTGCCAGCAGCCAAGCGGGACAGAACAATTCACCCCTCCACTTT.

The V and J genes are TRBV10-3 and TRBJ2-7; TRBD2 is a possible D gene (7 bases). Trimming pared 10 bases from V and 3 bases from J, leaving 19 bases between. Germline CDR1 and CDR2: ENHRY and SYGVKD. CDR3 length equals 14 residues. The CDR3 is CATRGGAINYEQYF. In DNA, the CDR3 is TGTGCCACCAGGGGAGGGGCGATAAACTACGAGCAGTACTTC.

V is TRBV15 and J is TRBJ1-3, with D possibly matching TRBD1 (6 bases). This CDR3 is 14 amino acids long. Germline V gives CDR1 LNHNV, CDR2 YYDKDF (reference sequence). The V end was cut by 4 bases, the J end by 3 bases, with 10 bases between. CDR3 region: CATSTGTLGNTIYF. In DNA, the CDR3 is TGTGCCACCAGCACCGGGACACTTGGAAACACCATATATTTT.

This clone was detected a few times. This rearrangement joins TRBV18 to TRBJ2-5; unclear D gene. In germline, CDR1 is KGHSH, CDR2 LQKENI. V shed 0 bases and J shed 1 base, with 9 bases lying between them. The CDR3 sequence is 15 residues long. The CDR3 DNA sequence: TGTGCCAGCTCACCACCGTCTATTGCCCAAGAGACCCAGTACTTC. Translation gives CASSPPSIAQETQYF.

This chain links TRBV18 with TRBJ1-1, with D unresolved. V shed 2 bases and J shed 6 bases, with 19 bases lying between them. The CDR3 totals 16 residues. The germline CDR1 and CDR2 sequences are KGHSH and LQKENI. CDR3 bases: TGTGCCAGCTCACCAGGGCAGTCTACGGGAAAGGCTGAAGCTTTCTTT. It translates to CASSPGQSTGKAEAFF.

This clone has only one observation. The chain links TRBV7-9 to TRBJ1-6, with 8 nucleotides matching TRBD1. The germline V gene encodes CDR1 SEHNR and CDR2 FQNEAQ (reference sequence). The CDR3 spans 13 residues. V dropped 10 bases and J dropped 8; count of bases not matched to a gene: 7. The CDR3 coding sequence is TGTGCCATCCCCGGGACAGGAGATTCACCCCTCCACTTT. Translation: CAIPGTGDSPLHF.

The V call is TRBV7-9, the J call TRBJ2-3; TRBD1 is a possible D gene (6 bases). Germline V gives CDR1 SEHNR, CDR2 FQNEAQ (reference sequence). Trimming left V 7 bases short and J 2 bases short, with 19 bases between. This CDR3 region has 16 residues. In nucleotides, the CDR3 is TGTGCCAGCACCCCATCCCGGGACAAACTCACAGATACGCAGTATTTT. Residues: CASTPSRDKLTDTQYF. The variable domain in full, with the rest retrieved from reference TRBV7-9 and TRBJ2-3, is DTGVSQNPRHKITKRGQNVTFRCDPISEHNRLYWYRQTLGQGPEFLTYFQNEAQLEKSRLLSDRFSAERPKGSFSTLEIQRTEQGDSAMYLCASTPSRDKLTDTQYFGPGTRLTVL.

This clone occurred once. The chain recombines TRBV5-1 with TRBJ1-2; D possibly corresponds to TRBD1 (5 bases). In germline, CDR1 is SGHRS, CDR2 YFSETQ. The CDR3 runs to 13 residues. V lost 4 bases and J 8 bases, leaving 15 bases between the germline ends. The CDR3 DNA reads as TGCGCCAGCAGCCGAACAGGACCCGGGGGCTACACCTTC. Its translation: CASSRTGPGGYTF.

V is TRBV3-1 (or the pseudogene TRBV3-2) and J is TRBJ1-5; D unclear. This CDR3 has 12 amino acids. Germline V gene lookup returns CDR1 LGHDT and CDR2 YNNKEL (reference sequence). V lost 5 bases, J lost 7 bases, and 9 bases lay in between. This CDR3 reads CASSVRGQPQHF. DNA of the CDR3: TGTGCCAGCAGCGTACGGGGACAGCCCCAGCATTTT.

Notes on this clone: The junction differs from germline at one of its ends, possibly a read error. This chain uses TRBV28 with TRBJ2-1, with D tentatively TRBD2 (5 bases). Germline V gives CDR1 MDHEN, CDR2 SYDVKM. The CDR3 is 17 amino acids. The CDR3 coding sequence is TGTGCCAGCAATATCCCCATAGCGCAGACCCCCTACAATGATTTGATCTTC. The encoded protein is CASNIPIAQTPYNDLIF. The entire variable domain, with the rest obtained from reference TRBV28 and TRBJ2-1, is as follows: DVKVTQSSRYLVKRTGEKVFLECVQDMDHENMFWYRQDPGLGLRLIYFSYDVKMKEKGDIPEGYSVSREKKERFSLILESASTNQTSMYLCASNIPIAQTPYNDLIFGPGTRLTVL.

The rearrangement links TRBV7-2 to TRBJ2-3; D gene uncertain. The CDR3 contains 14 residues. Germline CDR1 is SGHTA and CDR2 is FQGNSA. Trimming pared 6 bases from V and 8 bases from J, leaving 18 bases between. The CDR3 spells CASSFTDPGVTQYF. The CDR3 nucleotides are TGTGCCAGCAGTTTCACCGACCCAGGTGTTACGCAGTATTTT.

This chain uses TRBV15 with TRBJ1-1, with D unresolved. This CDR3 region has 13 residues. The V gene's germline CDR1 is LNHNV and CDR2 YYDKDF (reference sequence). V lost 0 bases and J lost 7, with 9 bases in between. In nucleotides, the CDR3 is TGTGCCACCAGCAGAGATTGGCAAAGTGAAGCTTTCTTT. It yields the protein CATSRDWQSEAFF.

The chain links TRBV5-6 to TRBJ1-2; 9 nucleotides agree with TRBD1. Germline-derived CDR1 and CDR2 are SGHDT and YYEEEE. This CDR3 contains 14 residues. J was trimmed by 4 bases and V by 0 bases; bases with no gene match: 1. The CDR3 loop reads CASSLATGGYGYTF. DNA of the CDR3: TGTGCCAGCAGCTTGGCGACAGGGGGCTATGGCTACACCTTC.